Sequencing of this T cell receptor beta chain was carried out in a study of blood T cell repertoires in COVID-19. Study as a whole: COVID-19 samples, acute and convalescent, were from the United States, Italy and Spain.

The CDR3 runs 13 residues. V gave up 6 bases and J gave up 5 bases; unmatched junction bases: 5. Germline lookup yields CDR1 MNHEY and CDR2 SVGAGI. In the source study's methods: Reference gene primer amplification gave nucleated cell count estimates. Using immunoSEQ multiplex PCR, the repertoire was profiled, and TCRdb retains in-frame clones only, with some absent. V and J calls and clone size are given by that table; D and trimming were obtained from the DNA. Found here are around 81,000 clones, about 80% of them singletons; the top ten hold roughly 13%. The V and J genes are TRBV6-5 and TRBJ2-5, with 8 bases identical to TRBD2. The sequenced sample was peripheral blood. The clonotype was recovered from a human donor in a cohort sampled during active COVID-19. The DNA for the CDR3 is TGTGCCAGCAGACCTCCGGGGGGGGAGACCCAGTACTTC. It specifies CASRPPGGETQYF.